The rows below give T cell receptor beta chains drawn from one sample of a study of T-cell memory formation after mild COVID-19. Each CDR3 protein is one row after TCRdb ran MiXCR on the 5' RACE reads. The repertoire includes under 50,000 distinct CDR3 sequences, roughly a quarter of them detected once, and 43% sits in the top ten. The sequencing input was PBMCs or a T cell subset sorted from them (not recorded which). These receptors all come from a man between 18 and 29 years old who had mild COVID-19 (a few samples of this study predate the infection). Cell type and time point are not known. The CDR3 runs from the conserved cysteine through the conserved F or W. A D gene is named only where the DNA matches it firmly. Clone size is shown for a subset of rows, as once, few, many or a class of expanded clone.

>TRBJ2-7|-|TRBV29-1|13|-
TGCAGCGTTGAGATAGGAGTAACCTACGAGCAGTACTTC
CSVEIGVTYEQYF
>TRBJ2-3|-|TRBV29-1|14|-
TGCAGCGTTGGCGGGCCGGGGGCGTCAGATACGCAGTATTTT
CSVGGPGASDTQYF
>TRBJ2-2|TRBD1|TRBV11-3|14|-
TGTGCCAGCAGTGGACAGGGCGAGGACGGGGAGCTGTTTTTT
CASSGQGEDGELFF
>TRBJ2-7|TRBD2|TRBV2|15|-
TGTGCCAGCAGTGAGAAGACTAGCATCGGCGACGAGCAGTACTTC
CASSEKTSIGDEQYF
>TRBJ2-2|-|TRBV20-1|14|-
TGCAGTGCCCTGGAGGGGGCTTTCGCCGGGGAGCTGTTTTTT
CSALEGAFAGELFF
>TRBJ2-1|-|TRBV9|16|many
TGTGCCAGCAGCAACAATCTAGGGGAATTGGGCAATGAGCAGTTCTTC
CASSNNLGELGNEQFF
>TRBJ2-2|-|TRBV12-3/TRBV12-4|14|-
TGTGCCAGCAGGCCATGGTGGGACACCGGGGAGCTGTTTTTT
CASRPWWDTGELFF
>TRBJ2-3|TRBD2|TRBV4-3|16|-
TGCGCCAGCAGCCAAGATCCAGCGGGGATCACAGATACGCAGTATTTT
CASSQDPAGITDTQYF
>TRBJ2-1|-|TRBV29-1|15|-
TGCAGCGTTGAAGACGGCGGGGGCCACTACAATGAGCAGTTCTTC
CSVEDGGGHYNEQFF
>TRBJ2-1|-|TRBV28|15|few
TGTGCCAGCAGTTTATCTGTTGTTTCGGGCAATGAGCAGTTCTTC
CASSLSVVSGNEQFF
>TRBJ2-7|-|TRBV12-3/TRBV12-4|12|-
TGTGCCAGCAGTTTTCGGTACCACGAGCAGTACTTC
CASSFRYHEQYF
>TRBJ2-7|-|TRBV9|15|-
TGTGCCAGCAGCGTAGTGGCAGGTGCCACCTACGAGCAGTACTTC
CASSVVAGATYEQYF